A single sample is the source of the 27 T cell receptor beta chains below, sequenced in a study of T cells in Graves' hyperthyroidism and ophthalmopathy. Amplified TCR beta CDR3 regions derived from RNA transcripts. The HTBI primer set drove a first-round RT-PCR of the TCR CDR3. TCRdb used MiXCR to reprocess the multiplex PCR reads, holding one entry per CDR3 protein. Of approximately 520,000 distinct CDR3 sequences listed, around 24% were seen once; the top ten hold about 11%. Sequencing was carried out using blood. The receptors were sampled from a woman in her thirties with Graves' ophthalmopathy.

The sample holds many counts of this clonotype. The chain combines TRBV9 with TRBJ2-7, with 7 bases fitting TRBD1. The length of the CDR3 is 15 residues. CDR1 and CDR2 (germline): SGDLS, YYNGEE. Unmatched junction bases numbered 4, after V lost 0 bases and J lost 1 base. As DNA, the CDR3 is TGTGCCAGCAGCGTAGCAAGACAGGGTTCCTACGAGCAGTACTTC. As protein: CASSVARQGSYEQYF.

The rearrangement links TRBV6-5 to TRBJ1-2; D ambiguous. Germline V gene sequence: CDR1 MNHEY, CDR2 SVGAGI. The CDR3 extends over 15 amino acids. The V gene lost 2 bases and the J gene lost 2 bases, with 12 bases spanning the gap. The CDR3 is CASSYRTGGNYGYTF. The DNA of the CDR3 is TGTGCCAGCAGTTACCGGACGGGAGGCAACTATGGCTACACCTTC.

This clonotype was counted many times. The gene calls are TRBV29-1 and TRBJ2-7; D is undetermined. The germline V gene encodes CDR1 SQVTM and CDR2 ANQGSEA. The CDR3 has 12 amino acids. V gave up 4 bases and J gave up 3 bases, with 10 bases separating them. CDR3 region: CSVVTADYEQYF. CDR3 DNA: TGCAGCGTTGTTACAGCAGACTACGAGCAGTACTTC.

This clonotype was observed many times. The chain is built from TRBV12-3 or TRBV12-4 and TRBJ2-7; tentative D call: TRBD2 (7 bases). Trimming took 3 bases from V and 3 from J, leaving 15 bases between them. The CDR3 is made up of 15 amino acids. The CDR3, as DNA: TGTGCCAGCAGTTTTCCGGGGGGCGCGTTCTACGAGCAGTACTTC. Its protein is CASSFPGGAFYEQYF.

There are many counts of this clonotype. The chain combines TRBV6-5 with TRBJ2-2; D unresolved. Trimming removed 2 bases from V and 0 bases from J, with 7 bases in between. There are 15 residues in the CDR3. The germline V gene has CDR1 MNHEY and CDR2 SVGAGI. CDR3 residues: CASSYDTANTGELFF. The CDR3 region has the DNA TGTGCCAGCAGTTACGACACCGCGAACACCGGGGAGCTGTTTTTT.

The chain employs TRBV4-1 and TRBJ2-7; D is undetermined. The germline V gene encodes CDR1 MGHRA and CDR2 YSYEKL. Trimming stripped 1 base from V and 1 base from J, with 11 bases between. CDR3 length: 15 amino acids. CDR3 sequence: CASSQGSTPSYEQYF. The CDR3 DNA reads TGCGCCAGCAGCCAAGGGTCAACGCCTTCCTACGAGCAGTACTTC.

As for this clonotype: No conserved phenylalanine or tryptophan is present at the end of the CDR3, so a read error is the likely explanation. The chain couples TRBV6-2 or TRBV6-3 to TRBJ1-2, with D possibly TRBD1 on 5 matching bases. Germline-derived CDR1 and CDR2 are MNHEY and SVGEGT. V was trimmed by 6 bases and J by 8 bases, leaving 22 bases between them. The CDR3 contains 15 residues. The DNA of the CDR3 is TGTGCCAGCAGCAACGAATGGGACTCCCTTTGGGGCTACACCTAC. Translated: CASSNEWDSLWGYTY.

In this sample, this clonotype turned up many times. The chain couples TRBV18 to TRBJ2-5; no reliable D call. CDR1 is KGHSH, CDR2 LQKENI, per germline. The V end lost 4 bases, the J end lost 5 bases, and 8 bases lay between the germline ends. This CDR3 is 12 amino acids long. In DNA form, the CDR3 reads TGTGCCAGCTCACAAGAGCCGGAGACCCAGTACTTC. Protein: CASSQEPETQYF.

This clonotype has a count of ten or more. The chain carries TRBV12-3 or TRBV12-4 and TRBJ1-5; D gene uncertain. This CDR3 contains 13 residues. The ends were cut back, 3 bases at V and 6 bases at J, with 9 bases in the middle. CDR3 coding DNA: TGTGCCAGCAGTTTGTTGGGAGGTCAGCCCCAGCATTTT. Amino acid sequence: CASSLLGGQPQHF.

This clonotype was recorded many times. This chain uses TRBV6-5 with TRBJ2-5, with D uncertain. V lost 4 bases and J lost 8, with 17 bases in between. Germline values: CDR1 MNHEY, CDR2 SVGAGI. This CDR3 spans 14 amino acids. The CDR3 coding sequence is TGTGCCAGCAGTTCTCTCTCTGGGTTGGAAACCCAGTACTTC. Its translation is CASSSLSGLETQYF.

This clonotype has a count of ten or more. This rearrangement joins TRBV27 to TRBJ1-1; TRBD1 matches 7 bases. Losses at the gene ends were 2 bases for V and 7 bases for J; bases not matched to a gene: 4. This CDR3 spans 13 amino acids. Germline V CDR1 and CDR2: MNHEY, SMNVEV (reference sequence). The CDR3 loop reads CASSLEGTVEAFF. The CDR3 DNA sequence: TGTGCCAGCAGTTTAGAAGGGACAGTTGAAGCTTTCTTT.

This clonotype was observed at least ten times. This chain uses TRBV29-1 with TRBJ2-5, with a tentative D call TRBD1 (6 bases). This CDR3 is 11 amino acids long. Germline V CDR1 and CDR2: SQVTM, ANQGSEA. V lost 8 bases to trimming and J lost 3 bases, with 10 bases between them. DNA for the CDR3: TGCAGCTCCAGGACAGAAGAGACCCAGTACTTC. Translated: CSSRTEETQYF. Together with reference TRBV29-1 and TRBJ2-5, the CDR3 gives the full variable domain: SAVISQKPSRDICQRGTSLTIQCQVDSQVTMMFWYRQQPGQSLTLIATANQGSEATYESGFVIDKFPISRPNLTFSTLTVSNMSPEDSSIYLCSSRTEETQYFGPGTRLLVL.

This clonotype showed up just a few times. The chain has TRBV6-1 and TRBJ1-2, with D maybe TRBD1 (5 bases). The CDR3 extends over 14 amino acids. Per germline, CDR1 MNHNS and CDR2 SASEGT. V lost 5 bases to trimming and J lost 2 bases, with 12 bases between them. Here the CDR3 DNA reads TGTGCCAGCAGTCCCCGGGGACCCAACTATGGCTACACCTTC. Translating gives CASSPRGPNYGYTF.

The table lists this clonotype with many counts. V and J are TRBV7-2 and TRBJ1-2; D perhaps matches TRBD1 (6 bases). The CDR3 has 15 amino acids. Trimming removed 5 bases at V and 8 bases at J, with 21 bases between. Germline V gene data show CDR1 as SGHTA and CDR2 as FQGNSA. CDR3 nucleotide sequence: TGTGCCAGCAGCCCATTCAGGGGCCCCGGAGCAGGCTACACCTTC. Protein sequence: CASSPFRGPGAGYTF.

This clonotype was seen a few times. V usage is TRBV5-1 and J usage is TRBJ2-5; no reliable D call. The CDR3 is 13 amino acids. The germline V gene has CDR1 SGHRS and CDR2 YFSETQ. V gave up 1 base and J gave up 9 bases, with 13 bases separating them. CDR3 amino acids: CASSLSGRSAQYF. CDR3 bases: TGCGCCAGCAGCTTGTCGGGCCGGTCGGCCCAGTACTTC.

The table lists this clonotype with a count of one. The chain is built from TRBV19 and TRBJ2-2; 7 positions agree with TRBD2. In germline, CDR1 is LNHDA, CDR2 SQIVND (reference sequence). The V segment lost 6 bases and the J segment 6 bases; nucleotides outside the gene matches: 4. The CDR3 is made up of 13 amino acids. The CDR3 is CASSGGSAGELFF. The DNA for the CDR3 is TGTGCCAGTAGCGGGGGGAGTGCCGGGGAGCTGTTTTTT.

This rearrangement joins TRBV15 to TRBJ1-1; D uncertain. The CDR3 extends over 13 amino acids. Per germline, CDR1 LNHNV and CDR2 YYDKDF (reference sequence). The V end was cut by 8 bases, the J end by 3 bases, with 13 bases between. The CDR3 spells CATVSEGYTEAFF. As DNA, the CDR3 is TGTGCCACCGTTTCGGAGGGATACACTGAAGCTTTCTTT. Full variable domain (outside the CDR3, taken from reference TRBV15 and TRBJ1-1): DAMVIQNPRYQVTQFGKPVTLSCSQTLNHNVMYWYQQKSSQAPKLLFHYYDKDFNNEADTPDNFQSRRPNTSFCFLDIRSPGLGDTAMYLCATVSEGYTEAFFGQGTRLTVV.

The chain is built from TRBV28 and TRBJ2-2; D might be TRBD1 (6 bases). The CDR3 is made up of 14 amino acids. V gave up 1 base and J gave up 6 bases, with 9 bases separating them. Germline assignment: CDR1 MDHEN and CDR2 SYDVKM. DNA of the CDR3: TGTGCCAGCAGTTTATCCGAGGGGGCCGGGGAGCTGTTTTTT. Its protein product is CASSLSEGAGELFF. Variable domain in full (rest from reference TRBV28 and TRBJ2-2): DVKVTQSSRYLVKRTGEKVFLECVQDMDHENMFWYRQDPGLGLRLIYFSYDVKMKEKGDIPEGYSVSREKKERFSLILESASTNQTSMYLCASSLSEGAGELFFGEGSRLTVL.

This clonotype was seen at least ten times. An end of the junction does not agree with germline; a read error may underlie this. V is TRBV12-5 and J is TRBJ1-1; possibly TRBD1 for D (5 bases). Germline assignment: CDR1 LGHNT and CDR2 FRNRAP. This CDR3 has 13 amino acids. The CDR3 DNA is TGTGCTAGTGGGTTGGGGGATGGCACTGAAGCTTTCTTT. It encodes CASGLGDGTEAFF. The whole variable domain, filled in from reference TRBV12-5 and TRBJ1-1, reads DARVTQTPRHKVTEMGQEVTMRCQPILGHNTVFWYRQTMMQGLELLAYFRNRAPLDDSGMPKDRFSAEMPDATLATLKIQPSEPRDSAVYFCASGLGDGTEAFFGQGTRLTVV.

This clonotype was counted ten times or more. The gene calls are TRBV20-1 and TRBJ2-5, with D tentatively TRBD1 or TRBD2 (5 bases each). The V gene's germline CDR1 is DFQATT and CDR2 SNEGSKA (reference sequence). The length of the CDR3 is 15 residues. The V end lost 1 base, the J end lost 4 bases, and 16 bases lay between the germline ends. The CDR3 DNA sequence: TGCAGTGCTAGAGGTTCAGGCCCGAGGGGAGAGACCCAGTACTTC. Amino acid sequence: CSARGSGPRGETQYF.

This clonotype occurred many times. The rearrangement links TRBV14 to TRBJ1-1; no firm D call. Per germline, CDR1 SGHDN and CDR2 FVKESK. The CDR3 is made up of 15 amino acids. Trimming left V 0 bases short and J 4 bases short, with 12 bases between. The CDR3 sequence is CASSQEGWWRTEAFF. CDR3 in DNA: TGTGCCAGCAGCCAAGAAGGTTGGTGGCGCACTGAAGCTTTCTTT.

Many counts were recorded for this clonotype. This rearrangement joins TRBV6-4 to TRBJ2-2; D ambiguous. Trimming pared 6 bases from V and 0 bases from J, leaving 20 bases between. This CDR3 is 18 amino acids long. CDR1 and CDR2 from the germline V gene are MRHNA and SNTAGT. The CDR3 is CASRTANQLLPNTGELFF. The CDR3 DNA reads as TGTGCCAGCAGGACTGCTAATCAACTCCTTCCGAACACCGGGGAGCTGTTTTTT.

The chain links TRBV12-3 or TRBV12-4 to TRBJ2-2; TRBD1 might be the D (5 bases). The CDR3 has 13 residues. V was trimmed by 6 bases and J by 7 bases, leaving 12 bases between them. The CDR3 DNA sequence: TGTGCCAGCAGCCCCAGGGAAATCGGGGAGCTGTTTTTT. The encoded protein is CASSPREIGELFF.

The chain carries TRBV28 and TRBJ1-4; D is unresolved. The CDR3 length is 13 residues. Germline V gene data show CDR1 as MDHEN and CDR2 as SYDVKM. The V end was cut by 2 bases, the J end by 8 bases, with 9 bases between. CDR3 DNA sequence: TGTGCCAGCAGTTTAGAGTCGGGGGAAAAACTGTTTTTT. This translates into CASSLESGEKLFF.

This clonotype came up a few times. The V gene is TRBV12-3 or TRBV12-4, the J gene TRBJ1-2; D ambiguous. This CDR3 has 12 residues. With 6 bases removed from V and 8 bases from J, the gap between germline ends came to 13 bases. DNA of the CDR3: TGTGCCAGCAGACTGGGCCACGGGGGCTACACCTTC. This gives the protein CASRLGHGGYTF.

This clonotype was found a few times. V and J are TRBV10-3 and TRBJ2-7; 9 positions agree with TRBD1. Germline V gene sequence: CDR1 ENHRY, CDR2 SYGVKD. The CDR3 has 13 residues. V lost 6 bases to trimming and J lost 3 bases; unmatched junction nucleotides: 3. Here the CDR3 DNA reads TGTGCCATCAGGCCGGGACAGGGCTACGAGCAGTACTTC. This sequence encodes CAIRPGQGYEQYF.

The chain carries TRBV7-8 and TRBJ2-5; 9 bases align to TRBD1. V lost 3 bases, J lost 5 bases, and 4 bases stayed unmatched. The CDR3 is 14 amino acids. CDR1 and CDR2 (germline): SGHVS, FQNEAQ. The CDR3 spells CASSFPGTGETQYF. The CDR3 DNA follows: TGTGCCAGCAGCTTCCCTGGGACAGGGGAGACCCAGTACTTC.